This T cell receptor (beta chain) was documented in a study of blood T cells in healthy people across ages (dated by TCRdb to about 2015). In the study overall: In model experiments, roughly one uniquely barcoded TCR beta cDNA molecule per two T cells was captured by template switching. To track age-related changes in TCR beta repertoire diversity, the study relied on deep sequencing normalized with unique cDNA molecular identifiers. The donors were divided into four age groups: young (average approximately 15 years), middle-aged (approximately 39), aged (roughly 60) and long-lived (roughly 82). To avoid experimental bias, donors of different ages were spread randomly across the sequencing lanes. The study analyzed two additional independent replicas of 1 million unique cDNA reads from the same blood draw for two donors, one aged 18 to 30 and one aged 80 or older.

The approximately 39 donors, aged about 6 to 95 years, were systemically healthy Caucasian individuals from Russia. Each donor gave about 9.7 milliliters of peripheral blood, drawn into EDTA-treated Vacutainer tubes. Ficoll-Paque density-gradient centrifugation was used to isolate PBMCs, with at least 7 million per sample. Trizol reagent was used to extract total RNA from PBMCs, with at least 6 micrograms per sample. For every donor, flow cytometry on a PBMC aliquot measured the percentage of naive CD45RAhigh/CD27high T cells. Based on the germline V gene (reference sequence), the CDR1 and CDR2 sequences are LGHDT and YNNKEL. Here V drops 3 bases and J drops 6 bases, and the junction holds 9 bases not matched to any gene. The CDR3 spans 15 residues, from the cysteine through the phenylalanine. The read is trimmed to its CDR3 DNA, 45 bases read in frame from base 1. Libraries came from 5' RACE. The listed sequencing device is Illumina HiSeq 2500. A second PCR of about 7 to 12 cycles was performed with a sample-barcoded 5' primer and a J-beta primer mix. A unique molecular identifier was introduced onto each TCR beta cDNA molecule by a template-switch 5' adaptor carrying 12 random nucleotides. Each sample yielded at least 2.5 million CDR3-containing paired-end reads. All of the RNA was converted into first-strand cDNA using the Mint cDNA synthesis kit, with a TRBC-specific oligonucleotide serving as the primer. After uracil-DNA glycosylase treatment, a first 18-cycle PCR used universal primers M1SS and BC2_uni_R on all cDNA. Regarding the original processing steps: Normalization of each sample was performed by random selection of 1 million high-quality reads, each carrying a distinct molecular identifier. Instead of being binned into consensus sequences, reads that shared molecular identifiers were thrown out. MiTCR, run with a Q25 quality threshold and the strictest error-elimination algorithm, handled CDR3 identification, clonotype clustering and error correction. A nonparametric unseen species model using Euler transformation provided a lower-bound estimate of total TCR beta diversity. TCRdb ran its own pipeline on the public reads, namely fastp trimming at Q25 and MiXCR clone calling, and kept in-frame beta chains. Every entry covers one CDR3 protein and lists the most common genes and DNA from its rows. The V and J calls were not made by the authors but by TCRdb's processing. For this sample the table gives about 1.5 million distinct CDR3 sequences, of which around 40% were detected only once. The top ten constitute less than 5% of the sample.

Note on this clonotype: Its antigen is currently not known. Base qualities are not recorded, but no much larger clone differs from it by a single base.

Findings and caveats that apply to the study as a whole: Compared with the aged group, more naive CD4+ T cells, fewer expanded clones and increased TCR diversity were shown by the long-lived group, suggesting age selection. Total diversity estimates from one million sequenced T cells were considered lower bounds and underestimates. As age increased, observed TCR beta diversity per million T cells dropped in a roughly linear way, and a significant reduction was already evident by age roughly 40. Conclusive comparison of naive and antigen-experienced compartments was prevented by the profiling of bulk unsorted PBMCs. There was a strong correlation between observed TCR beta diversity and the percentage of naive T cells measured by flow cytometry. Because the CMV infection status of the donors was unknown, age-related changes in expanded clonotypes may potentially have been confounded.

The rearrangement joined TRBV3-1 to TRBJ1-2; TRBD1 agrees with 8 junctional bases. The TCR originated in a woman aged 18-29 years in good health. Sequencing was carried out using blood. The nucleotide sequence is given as TGTGCCAGCAGCCATCTGGACAGGGCGCTTAATGGCTACACCTTC. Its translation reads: CASSHLDRALNGYTF.